This T cell receptor (beta chain) was captured by sequencing in a study of blood T cell repertoires in COVID-19. The overall study: Collection of acute and convalescent COVID-19 samples took place in the United States, Italy and Spain. PBMCs, B-cell-depleted T cells, or T cells were the source of the cDNA or gDNA that made up the material.

Authors' processing steps: By means of reference gene primer amplification, nucleated cell counts were estimated. The protocol was immunoSEQ multiplex PCR, while the TCRdb copy is restricted to in-frame clones and leaves out a portion. V and J calls and clone size follow that table, whereas D and trimming were derived from the DNA. The sample lists about 120,000 clones, 83% occurring once. CDR3 size: 16 residues. V shed 2 bases, J shed 5 bases, and the junction held 7 bases outside the gene matches. Germline V gives CDR1 MNHEY, CDR2 SVGAGI. This chain links TRBV6-5 with TRBJ2-1; 9 bases map to TRBD2. Sequencing was done on a sample of peripheral blood. The sequence derives from a man aged 25 to 40 with acute or convalescent COVID-19. CDR3 protein: CASSYLWAGGHNEQFF. In nucleotides, the CDR3 is TGTGCCAGCAGTTACCTCTGGGCGGGGGGGCACAATGAGCAGTTCTTC.